This TCR beta chain appears in the sequencing data of a study of immune evolution from preneoplasia to lung adenocarcinoma (dated by TCRdb to about 2021). In the study overall: HLA loss of heterozygosity was observed in approximately 6.5%, 16% and 36% of AIS, MIA and ADC lesions, respectively, and was not observed in any AAH lesions. POLYSOLVER was used to infer Class I HLA alleles from exome data, and LOHHLA was used to detect allele-specific HLA loss. The immune data were combined with whole exome sequencing and methylation data from the same cohort of nodules. It was reported in the study that about a hundred samples were used for TCR sequencing. The overall cohort was made up of 53 patients with pulmonary nodules who had surgical resection. The TCR sequencing data were obtained from more than 45 patients. The study profiled immune contexture across lung adenocarcinoma precursors and invasive adenocarcinoma using immune gene expression, TCR sequencing and multiplex immunofluorescence. Resected precursor lesions (AAH, AIS, MIA) and invasive adenocarcinomas were compared with paired morphologically normal lung tissue. Sample size was determined by specimen availability and not by a prior power calculation. The paper's findings and limits, for the study overall: Clonality was highest in normal lung, while later-stage lesions appeared to have lower clonality but higher T cell density and diversity. T cell clonality was highest in KRAS-mutant nodules compared with EGFR-mutant or double wild-type lesions. The findings rested on association rather than direct causation, and larger cohorts with long-term follow-up and longitudinal biopsies were considered necessary. All patients were from Japan and China, so applicability to Western populations was uncertain. The highest top T cell clone frequencies were observed in normal lung, and a progressive decrease in top T cell clone frequencies appeared to occur from AAH through AIS, MIA and invasive adenocarcinoma.

Turning to this clone: Its antigen is currently not known. Base qualities are not provided; no much larger clone lies one nucleotide away.

The patients had resection in Japan or China between the mid-2010s and the late 2010s. The histologic diagnosis of each case was independently confirmed on H&E slides by two lung cancer pathologists. For nucleic acid extraction, premalignant or tumor cells were enriched by macro-dissection following pathologic assessment. DNA was isolated from FFPE tissue using the AllPrep DNA/RNA FFPE Kit. TCR beta CDR3 regions were sequenced from DNA using the immunoSEQ hsTCRbeta Kit. The paper's data handling went like this. TCR sequencing data were analysed with the ImmunoSEQ Analyzer. T cell clonality was defined as 1 minus Pielou's evenness computed on productive rearrangements. To measure T cell diversity, the inverse Simpson index was applied to productive templates. T cell density was expressed as TCR beta template counts normalized to usable DNA, with usable DNA estimated by amplifying and sequencing housekeeping genes. Two-sided Kruskal-Wallis tests were used to compare TCR metrics between histologic stages. Here the immuneACCESS table is served through TCRdb, limited to in-frame sequences with V and J called. Missing clones are a known gap in these copies; in checked studies unresolved V genes cover under half, and the rest lacks a known reason. The DNA gave D and trimming, while V, J and clone size come from that table. In this sample the table shows 25,000 to 30,000 clones, just under 75% of which occur a single time. The leading ten clones occupy approximately 5% of the sample.

The source of this sequence is a person between 55 and 69 years old with invasive lung adenocarcinoma. Some clones in this sample may be carry-over from other donors' samples. Source material: FFPE invasive lung adenocarcinoma tissue. The cell subset or site label here, explained by the study, means: frankly invasive lung adenocarcinoma (ADC).

The base sequence is TGTGCCAGCAGAACCCGAAATCGCTACAATGAGCAGTTCTTC. Translation gives CASRTRNRYNEQFF. Rearrangement joined TRBV6-5 to TRBJ2-1; confidence is insufficient to name the D gene. V and J are truncated by 6 bases and 3 bases respectively, leaving an intervening sequence of 12 bases. The germline V gene provides CDR1 MNHEY and CDR2 SVGAGI. From the cysteine up to the phenylalanine, the CDR3 has a length of 14 residues. Kept here is only the CDR3 DNA, which spans 42 bases and is read in frame from base 1.